A single sample gave rise to the 18 T cell receptor beta chains below, sequenced in a study of post-analysis software for immune sequencing data. General study points: Relative to controls, patients had 4 or 5 TRBV segments at higher frequency, with TRBV5-6, TRBV5-1 and TRBV20-1 among these.

These TCRs are of unknown antigen specificity. Prepared libraries of TCR beta cDNA carried unique molecular identifiers. MiXCR, run by TCRdb on the PCR reads, gives a single entry per CDR3 protein. There are about half a million distinct CDR3 sequences in the sample; around 40% occur only once, and 9% to 13% lies in the top ten. The sample comprised blood. The source is a girl between 10 and 17 years old with multiple sclerosis.

The chain has TRBV28 and TRBJ2-1; 7 bases match TRBD2. Germline assignment: CDR1 MDHEN and CDR2 SYDVKM. V shed 6 bases and J 9 bases; nucleotides not matched to a gene: 5. The CDR3 is made up of 12 amino acids. The CDR3 region has the DNA TGTGCCAGCAGCCCGGGACTACGTGAGCAGTTCTTC. Translated, it gives CASSPGLREQFF.

The chain uses TRBV2 and TRBJ1-2; no definite D call. V gave up 3 bases and J gave up 0 bases, with 14 bases separating them. This CDR3 has 16 amino acids. Germline-derived CDR1 and CDR2 are SNHLY and FYNNEI. In DNA form, the CDR3 reads TGTGCCAGCAGTGAGTTTCCACCGACCTCTAACTATGGCTACACCTTC. This gives the protein CASSEFPPTSNYGYTF. The entire variable domain, with the rest obtained from reference TRBV2 and TRBJ1-2, is as follows: EPEVTQTPSHQVTQMGQEVILRCVPISNHLYFYWYRQILGQKVEFLVSFYNNEISEKSEIFDDQFSVERPDGSNFTLKIRSTKLEDSAMYFCASSEFPPTSNYGYTFGSGTRLTVV.

This clonotype has a handful of counts. J is TRBJ1-2 and V is TRBV27; no reliable D call. The germline V gene encodes CDR1 MNHEY and CDR2 SMNVEV (reference sequence). The CDR3 length is 13 residues. V lost 8 bases to trimming and J lost 1 base, with 11 bases between them. The CDR3 DNA follows: TGTGCCAGCGGATTTCAGGTTAACTATGGCTACACCTTC. Translation gives CASGFQVNYGYTF.

The V and J genes are TRBV6-5 and TRBJ1-5, with D tentatively TRBD1 (6 bases). V dropped 0 bases and J dropped 0 bases, with 21 bases sitting between them. CDR3 length: 20 amino acids. Germline V gives CDR1 MNHEY, CDR2 SVGAGI. In DNA, the CDR3 is TGTGCCAGCAGTTACTCAGGGGGGGACGAAACCCCCCTTAGCAATCAGCCCCAGCATTTT. Translation: CASSYSGGDETPLSNQPQHF.

The rearrangement links TRBV4-1 to TRBJ2-3; the D gene is possibly TRBD2 (7 bases). The CDR3 extends over 17 amino acids. Germline values: CDR1 MGHRA, CDR2 YSYEKL. The V end lost 0 bases, the J end lost 5 bases, and 18 bases lay between the germline ends. The CDR3, as DNA: TGCGCCAGCAGCCAAGAAGGGGGAGCGGGAAGGGTAGATACGCAGTATTTT. Amino acid sequence: CASSQEGGAGRVDTQYF.

The rearrangement links TRBV6-2 or TRBV6-3 to TRBJ2-7, with 7 bases fitting TRBD2. Germline V gene sequence: CDR1 MNHEY, CDR2 SVGEGT. The CDR3 runs 14 residues. V dropped 6 bases and J dropped 2; count of bases not matched to a gene: 7. CDR3 nucleotides: TGTGCCAGCAGACCCGGGACTAATCCCTACGAGCAGTACTTC. Translating it yields CASRPGTNPYEQYF.

J is TRBJ2-7 and V is TRBV29-1, with D uncertain. Germline values: CDR1 SQVTM, CDR2 ANQGSEA. V shed 4 bases and J shed 0 bases, with 16 bases lying between them. The CDR3 totals 15 residues. This CDR3 is CSVVLASISSYEQYF. As DNA, the CDR3 is TGCAGCGTTGTCCTCGCCAGTATAAGCTCCTACGAGCAGTACTTC.

The rearrangement joins TRBV5-1 to TRBJ2-7, with D maybe TRBD2 (6 bases). Trimming cost V 0 bases and J 2 bases, with 12 bases left between them. The CDR3 contains 15 residues. The germline V gene encodes CDR1 SGHRS and CDR2 YFSETQ. The CDR3 DNA is TGCGCCAGCAGCTTGGACTCAGCGGGCACCTACGAGCAGTACTTC. It translates to CASSLDSAGTYEQYF. The whole variable domain, remainder taken from reference TRBV5-1 and TRBJ2-7, is KAGVTQTPRYLIKTRGQQVTLSCSPISGHRSVSWYQQTPGQGLQFLFEYFSETQRNKGNFPGRFSGRQFSNSRSEMNVSTLELGDSALYLCASSLDSAGTYEQYFGPGTRLTVT.

The V and J genes are TRBV29-1 and TRBJ2-7, with D tentatively TRBD1 or TRBD2 (7 bases each). The CDR3 has 14 amino acids. Germline V lookup: CDR1 SQVTM, CDR2 ANQGSEA. The V and J ends lost 6 bases and 0 bases respectively, with 15 bases between them. CDR3 protein: CSVGEGASSYEQYF. DNA for the CDR3: TGCAGCGTGGGGGAGGGGGCGAGCTCCTACGAGCAGTACTTC.

This chain links TRBV10-3 with TRBJ2-1, with 9 bases matching TRBD2. The CDR3 totals 17 residues. Per germline, CDR1 ENHRY and CDR2 SYGVKD. Losses at the gene ends were 2 bases for V and 6 bases for J; bases not matched to a gene: 11. CDR3 protein: CAISENGVAGELNEQFF. In DNA form, the CDR3 reads TGTGCCATCAGTGAGAATGGGGTAGCGGGAGAGCTCAATGAGCAGTTCTTC.

The chain combines TRBV18 with TRBJ2-1, with TRBD2 identical over 11 bases. V trimming: 3 bases; J trimming: 8 bases; junction bases outside the gene matches: 12. Germline lookup yields CDR1 KGHSH and CDR2 LQKENI. This CDR3 is built from 17 residues. The DNA for the CDR3 is TGTGCCAGCTCACCGGCAAGAGTTAGCGGGAGGGTCGATGAGCAGTTCTTC. This gives the protein CASSPARVSGRVDEQFF.

This clonotype was counted only a few times. The J gene is TRBJ2-5, the V gene TRBV7-8, with TRBD2 identical over 8 bases. CDR3 length: 16 amino acids. Germline values: CDR1 SGHVS, CDR2 FQNEAQ. Trimming took 3 bases from V and 5 from J; bases not matched to a gene: 11. Here the CDR3 DNA reads TGTGCCAGCAGCTTTTTACGGGGCTCGGGAGGGGAGACCCAGTACTTC. Translation gives CASSFLRGSGGETQYF.

The genes are TRBV4-2 and TRBJ2-7; 13 positions match TRBD2. The CDR3 totals 20 residues. Germline V lookup: CDR1 LGHNA, CDR2 YNFKEQ. The V gene end was trimmed by 2 bases and the J gene end by 3 bases; junction bases not matched to a gene: 16. In DNA form, the CDR3 reads TGTGCCAGCAGCCAATACCCGGGGACTAGCGGGACTGGGAGGTACTACGAGCAGTACTTC. Protein product: CASSQYPGTSGTGRYYEQYF.

The chain carries TRBV7-9 and TRBJ1-2; D not resolved. Germline V gives CDR1 SEHNR, CDR2 FQNEAQ (reference sequence). V was shortened by 4 bases and J by 3 bases, with 9 bases between the two germline ends. This CDR3 is 13 amino acids long. CDR3 nucleotide sequence: TGTGCCAGCAGCTCCCAGAAGGACTATGGCTACACCTTC. Translation gives CASSSQKDYGYTF.

CDR3 residues: CASSVVAGDGYEQYF. CDR3 DNA sequence: TGTGCCAGCAGCGTAGTGGCAGGGGATGGGTACGAGCAGTACTTC. The gene calls are TRBV9 and TRBJ2-7, with D maybe TRBD1 (6 bases). This CDR3 comprises 15 residues. Trimming pared 0 bases from V and 4 bases from J, leaving 14 bases between. The germline V gene encodes CDR1 SGDLS and CDR2 YYNGEE.

This chain uses TRBV11-2 with TRBJ1-2; 9 bases align to TRBD1. Per the germline V gene, CDR1 is SGHAT and CDR2 is FQNNGV. J gave up 7 bases and V 0 bases, and 6 bases lay outside the gene matches. The CDR3 extends over 15 amino acids. In nucleotides, the CDR3 is TGTGCCAGCAGCTTAGATCTGACAGGGGGATCTGGCTACACCTTC. Translated, it gives CASSLDLTGGSGYTF. The whole variable domain, filled in from reference TRBV11-2 and TRBJ1-2, reads EAGVAQSPRYKIIEKRQSVAFWCNPISGHATLYWYQQILGQGPKLLIQFQNNGVVDDSQLPKDRFSAERLKGVDSTLKIQPAKLEDSAVYLCASSLDLTGGSGYTFGSGTRLTVV.

This clonotype was picked up one time. This sequence joins TRBV29-1 and TRBJ1-1, with D possibly TRBD1 on 6 matching bases. Trimming removed 7 bases from V and 3 bases from J, with 24 bases in between. This CDR3 is built from 16 residues. Germline values: CDR1 SQVTM, CDR2 ANQGSEA. The chain's CDR3 is CSDQPSGTRGDTEAFF. The CDR3 DNA reads TGCAGCGATCAACCCTCCGGGACAAGGGGAGACACTGAAGCTTTCTTT. Filled out from reference TRBV29-1 and TRBJ1-1, the complete variable domain reads SAVISQKPSRDICQRGTSLTIQCQVDSQVTMMFWYRQQPGQSLTLIATANQGSEATYESGFVIDKFPISRPNLTFSTLTVSNMSPEDSSIYLCSDQPSGTRGDTEAFFGQGTRLTVV.

The chain's CDR3 is CASSPFTGELFF. The CDR3 bases are TGTGCCAGCAGCCCCTTCACCGGGGAGCTGTTTTTT. This chain joins TRBV12-3 or TRBV12-4 and TRBJ2-2; no reliable D call. V shed 6 bases and J shed 4 bases, with 6 bases lying between them. There are 12 residues in the CDR3.